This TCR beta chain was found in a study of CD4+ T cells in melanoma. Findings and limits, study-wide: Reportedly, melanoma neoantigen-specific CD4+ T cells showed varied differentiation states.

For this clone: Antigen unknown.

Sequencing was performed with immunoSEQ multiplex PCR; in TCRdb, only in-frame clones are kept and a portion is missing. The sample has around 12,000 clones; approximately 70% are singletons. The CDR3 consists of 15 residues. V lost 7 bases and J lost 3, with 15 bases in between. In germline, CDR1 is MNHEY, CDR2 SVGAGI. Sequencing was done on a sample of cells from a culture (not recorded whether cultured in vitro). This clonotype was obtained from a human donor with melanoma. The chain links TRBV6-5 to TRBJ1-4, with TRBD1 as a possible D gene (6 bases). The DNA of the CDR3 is TGTGCCAGCAAACCCGAGGGGGTGGCTAATGAAAAACTGTTTTTT. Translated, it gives CASKPEGVANEKLFF.